This passage covers 20 T cell receptor beta chains from one sample sequenced in a study of blood T cell repertoires in COVID-19. Clones were sequenced by immunoSEQ multiplex PCR, and TCRdb holds only the in-frame ones, with some missing. The table shows approximately 110,000 clones, with around 80% occurring only once. Sequenced: peripheral blood. The receptors shown here come from a human donor in a cohort sampled during active or convalescent COVID-19.

The table lists this clone with a count of one. The chain has TRBV5-6 and TRBJ1-4; tentative D call: TRBD1 (6 bases). V was pared by 1 base and J by 8 bases, with 15 bases between. Per the germline V gene, CDR1 is SGHDT and CDR2 is YYEEEE. CDR3 length equals 15 residues. CDR3 coding DNA: TGTGCCAGCAGCTTGTGGGGCAGGGGTCGGGAAAAACTGTTTTTT. Encoded protein: CASSLWGRGREKLFF.

This chain connects TRBV28 to TRBJ1-1; 8 bases align to TRBD1. CDR1 is MDHEN, CDR2 SYDVKM, per germline. The CDR3 spans 15 residues. V lost 5 bases, J lost 4 bases, and 9 bases stayed unmatched. In nucleotides, the CDR3 is TGTGCCAGCAGTCCCGGTTGGACAGGGCTCACTGAAGCTTTCTTT. Translating gives CASSPGWTGLTEAFF.

The chain carries TRBV6-5 and TRBJ2-7, with D tentatively TRBD1 (5 bases). CDR1 MNHEY and CDR2 SVGAGI come from the germline V gene. CDR3 size: 12 residues. The V end lost 5 bases, the J end lost 3 bases, and 8 bases lay between the germline ends. CDR3 protein: CASSLQDYEQYF. In nucleotides, the CDR3 is TGTGCCAGCAGTCTACAGGACTACGAGCAGTACTTC.

This sequence joins TRBV12-3 or TRBV12-4 and TRBJ1-2; perhaps TRBD1 as D (5 bases). V shed 5 bases and J shed 6 bases, with 13 bases lying between them. CDR3 length equals 13 residues. The CDR3 region has the DNA TGTGCCAGCAGTCTGCCGGGGGTGAATGGCTACACCTTC. Protein: CASSLPGVNGYTF.

This clone was counted only a few times. The V gene is TRBV19, the J gene TRBJ1-5; TRBD1 matches 7 bases. Germline CDR1 LNHDA, CDR2 SQIVND (reference sequence). V gave up 5 bases and J gave up 5 bases; unmatched junction bases: 15. This CDR3 spans 17 amino acids. This CDR3 is CASSDTGRDRSHQPQHF. CDR3 bases: TGTGCCAGTAGTGATACTGGACGGGACAGATCCCATCAGCCCCAGCATTTT.

The chain couples TRBV7-2 to TRBJ2-3; 12 bases align to TRBD2. The CDR3 runs to 16 residues. J lost 6 bases, V lost 5 bases, and 9 bases had no gene match. Germline V gives CDR1 SGHTA, CDR2 FQGNSA. The CDR3 DNA sequence: TGTGCCAGCAGCCTAGGACTAGCGGGGAACTGGGATACGCAGTATTTT. Translation gives CASSLGLAGNWDTQYF. Variable domain in full (rest from reference TRBV7-2 and TRBJ2-3): GAGVSQSPSNKVTEKGKDVELRCDPISGHTALYWYRQSLGQGLEFLIYFQGNSAPDKSGLPSDRFSAERTGGSVSTLTIQRTQQEDSAVYLCASSLGLAGNWDTQYFGPGTRLTVL.

The chain employs TRBV9 and TRBJ1-2; TRBD1 matches 8 bases. This CDR3 spans 15 amino acids. The germline CDR1 and CDR2 sequences are SGDLS and YYNGEE. J was trimmed by 5 bases and V by 3 bases; bases with no gene match: 9. CDR3 in amino acids: CASSAQGAQLYGYTF. In DNA, the CDR3 is TGTGCCAGCAGCGCGCAGGGGGCTCAATTGTATGGCTACACCTTC.

In this sample, this clone turned up once. V is TRBV15 and J is TRBJ2-1; TRBD2 is a possible D gene (5 bases). CDR1 and CDR2 from the germline V gene are LNHNV and YYDKDF (reference sequence). CDR3 length: 15 residues. V lost 4 bases and J lost 3, with 13 bases in between. CDR3 residues: CATSTTRTYYNEQFF. CDR3 DNA: TGTGCCACCAGCACCACAAGGACTTACTACAATGAGCAGTTCTTC.

The chain couples TRBV6-4 to TRBJ1-4; 7 bases are a match to TRBD1. Germline loops: CDR1 MRHNA, CDR2 SNTAGT. This CDR3 contains 18 residues. After removal of 7 bases from V and 0 bases from J, the junction contained 14 bases not matched to a gene. Written as DNA, the CDR3 is TGTGCCAGCACCGAACCCGGGACAGAATTTGCAACTAATGAAAAACTGTTTTTT. Its protein product is CASTEPGTEFATNEKLFF.

The chain carries TRBV6-6 and TRBJ2-3, with D possibly TRBD2 on 6 matching bases. This CDR3 is 13 amino acids long. Germline V gives CDR1 MNHNY, CDR2 SVGAGI (reference sequence). The germline V and J ends were trimmed by 5 bases and 7 bases, with 13 bases remaining between them. The CDR3 DNA reads as TGTGCCAGCAGTGCGAAGACTAGTTATACGCAGTATTTT. Translation: CASSAKTSYTQYF.

The chain has TRBV6-5 and TRBJ1-5; D possibly corresponds to TRBD1 (6 bases). CDR3 length: 13 residues. Germline V gene lookup returns CDR1 MNHEY and CDR2 SVGAGI. Between the trimmed V and J ends, which lost 9 bases and 3 bases, there was a span of 12 bases. This CDR3 is CARPDRTNQPQHF. The CDR3 DNA follows: TGTGCCAGGCCTGACAGGACCAATCAGCCCCAGCATTTT.

This clone was seen a few times. The V call is TRBV6-7, the J call TRBJ1-6; TRBD1 matches 11 bases. TRBV6-7 is reported as an ORF; its role is uncertain. The CDR3 totals 15 residues. Trimming cost V 2 bases and J 10 bases; bases outside gene matches: 4. The CDR3 region is CASSYRDRGDSPLHF. CDR3 DNA sequence: TGTGCCAGCAGTTACCGGGACAGGGGGGACTCACCCCTCCACTTT.

This clone has just a few counts. V and J are TRBV7-8 and TRBJ2-2; 8 bases match TRBD1. With V trimmed by 6 bases and J by 5 bases, 8 bases remained unmatched. The length of the CDR3 is 15 residues. Germline V gene lookup returns CDR1 SGHVS and CDR2 FQNEAQ. DNA for the CDR3: TGTGCCAGCAGAGTAGGGACAGGAGAAACCGGGGAGCTGTTTTTT. It codes for CASRVGTGETGELFF.

This clone is labeled as medium-sized. This chain links TRBV7-9 with TRBJ2-1; 7 nucleotides line up with TRBD2. CDR3 length: 16 residues. CDR1 and CDR2 (germline): SEHNR, FQNEAQ (reference sequence). V was clipped by 1 base and J by 0 bases; unmatched bases: 3. CDR3 protein: CASSLGWEGSYNEQFF. In DNA form, the CDR3 reads TGTGCCAGCAGCTTAGGTTGGGAGGGCTCCTACAATGAGCAGTTCTTC.

The chain recombines TRBV6-5 with TRBJ2-1; perhaps TRBD2 as D (6 bases). CDR3 size: 15 residues. The V gene lost 6 bases and the J gene lost 0 bases, with 12 bases spanning the gap. The germline gives CDR1 MNHEY, CDR2 SVGAGI. CDR3 loop: CASRRDPSSYNEQFF. CDR3 coding DNA: TGTGCCAGCAGGCGGGACCCGAGCTCCTACAATGAGCAGTTCTTC.

This clone came up once. The rearrangement joins TRBV12-5 to TRBJ2-3; D may be TRBD2 (6 bases). This CDR3 spans 14 amino acids. The ends were cut back, 6 bases at V and 2 bases at J, with 12 bases in the middle. Looked up from germline, CDR1 is LGHNT and CDR2 is FRNRAP. The CDR3 protein is CASGRDSNTDTQYF. CDR3 nucleotides: TGTGCTAGTGGCCGGGACTCAAACACAGATACGCAGTATTTT.

The chain has TRBV25-1 and TRBJ2-5; D unclear. This CDR3 contains 13 residues. Germline values: CDR1 MGHDK, CDR2 SYGVNS. V was clipped by 4 bases and J by 3 bases, with 9 bases between them. The CDR3 reads CASSAHLEETQYF. Written as DNA, the CDR3 is TGTGCCAGCAGTGCCCACTTAGAAGAGACCCAGTACTTC.

Here the CDR3 DNA reads TGTGCCAGCAGTTTAGAGCTAAATTCACCCCTCCACTTT. Its protein product is CASSLELNSPLHF. The genes are TRBV12-3 or TRBV12-4 and TRBJ1-6; D unresolved. This CDR3 has 13 residues. With 1 base removed from V and 7 bases from J, the gap between germline ends came to 5 bases.

The chain employs TRBV18 and TRBJ2-1; D is ambiguous. V lost 0 bases and J 5 bases, leaving 8 bases between the germline ends. Germline V gene data show CDR1 as KGHSH and CDR2 as LQKENI. This CDR3 region has 14 residues. DNA for the CDR3: TGTGCCAGCTCACCACCTTGGCAAAACAATGAGCAGTTCTTC. Protein product: CASSPPWQNNEQFF.

The rearrangement uses TRBV29-1 and TRBJ1-1, with no clear D. Germline loops: CDR1 SQVTM, CDR2 ANQGSEA. This CDR3 spans 13 amino acids. The CDR3 spells CSTNGVGNTEAFF. CDR3 DNA: TGCAGTACTAACGGGGTAGGGAACACTGAAGCTTTCTTT.